This T cell receptor (beta chain) is from a study of blood T cell repertoires in COVID-19. About the study: Samples representing acute and convalescent COVID-19 were sourced from the United States, Italy and Spain. In each case, the material was cDNA or gDNA derived from T cells, B-cell-depleted T cells, or PBMCs.

The V gene's germline CDR1 is LNHDA and CDR2 SQIVND (reference sequence). The CDR3 sequence is 14 residues long. J gave up 6 bases and V 9 bases, and 10 bases lay outside the gene matches. Original processing methods: Amplification with reference gene primers provided the estimates of nucleated cell counts. This table comes from immunoSEQ multiplex PCR, and its TCRdb copy is limited to in-frame clones, with some not included. From that table come the V and J calls and clone size; the DNA was used to work out D and trimming. The sample holds about 240,000 clones, around 86% seen once. This receptor was taken from a woman in her 40s with acute COVID-19. The sequenced sample consisted of PBMCs or T cells enriched from blood (not recorded which). The chain links TRBV19 to TRBJ2-1; 8 bases line up with TRBD2. The CDR3 spells CASSGTRVSNEQFF. DNA of the CDR3: TGTGCCAGCTCTGGGACTAGGGTGTCCAATGAGCAGTTCTTC.